Below are 14 T cell receptor beta chains sequenced from a single sample in a study of T cells in Graves' hyperthyroidism and ophthalmopathy. Amplified TCR beta CDR3 regions came from RNA transcripts. When the TCR CDR3 underwent first-round RT-PCR, the HTBI primer set was used. TCRdb redid the calling of the multiplex PCR reads with MiXCR, one entry per CDR3 protein. The repertoire has approximately 600,000 distinct CDR3 sequences, 15% to 20% of them found once; the top ten carry 3% to 4.5%. The specimen was blood. These receptor sequences come from a woman aged 25-40 years with Graves' hyperthyroidism.

The V gene is TRBV20-1, the J gene TRBJ2-1; 7 bases map to TRBD2. Germline V gene lookup returns CDR1 DFQATT and CDR2 SNEGSKA (reference sequence). J lost 10 bases, V lost 3 bases, and 12 bases had no gene match. CDR3 length: 14 amino acids. Written as DNA, the CDR3 is TGCAGTGCTAGGGATCGAGCGGGACTGGGGGAGCAGTTCTTC. Amino acids: CSARDRAGLGEQFF.

The chain employs TRBV5-4 and TRBJ2-4, with no clear D. The CDR3 loop spans 12 amino acids. The V gene's germline CDR1 is SGHNT and CDR2 YYREEE (reference sequence). Trimming removed 3 bases from V and 3 bases from J, with 4 bases in between. CDR3 region: CASSWGKNIQYF. CDR3 in DNA: TGTGCCAGCAGCTGGGGCAAAAACATTCAGTACTTC.

Ten or more counts support this clonotype. The V and J genes are TRBV30 and TRBJ2-7; D call uncertain. Trimming stripped 0 bases from V and 6 bases from J, with 12 bases between. From germline, CDR1 is GTSNPN and CDR2 SVGIG (reference sequence). There are 13 residues in the CDR3. The CDR3 is CAWSVGSVGEQYF. DNA for the CDR3: TGTGCCTGGAGTGTCGGGTCGGTGGGCGAGCAGTACTTC.

This clonotype was counted at least ten times. The chain recombines TRBV7-9 with TRBJ2-1; a weak D match, TRBD2 (6 bases). The V gene's germline CDR1 is SEHNR and CDR2 FQNEAQ (reference sequence). Between the trimmed V and J ends, which lost 3 bases and 8 bases, there was a span of 8 bases. CDR3 size: 12 residues. This CDR3 is CASSFWGDEQFF. CDR3 nucleotides: TGTGCCAGCAGCTTTTGGGGGGATGAGCAGTTCTTC.

At least ten counts were recorded for this clonotype. This chain uses TRBV15 with TRBJ1-1; weak D call: TRBD1 (5 bases). This CDR3 contains 16 residues. Trimming removed 0 bases from V and 1 base from J, with 12 bases in between. The V gene's germline CDR1 is LNHNV and CDR2 YYDKDF (reference sequence). CDR3 in DNA: TGTGCCACCAGCAGAGATAGGGGATCATGGAACACTGAAGCTTTCTTT. It encodes CATSRDRGSWNTEAFF. The variable domain in full, completed from reference TRBV15 and TRBJ1-1, reads DAMVIQNPRYQVTQFGKPVTLSCSQTLNHNVMYWYQQKSSQAPKLLFHYYDKDFNNEADTPDNFQSRRPNTSFCFLDIRSPGLGDTAMYLCATSRDRGSWNTEAFFGQGTRLTVV.

This clonotype was detected many times. V and J are TRBV20-1 and TRBJ1-6, with D tentatively TRBD1 (6 bases). With 4 bases removed from V and 10 bases from J, the gap between germline ends came to 20 bases. Looked up from germline, CDR1 is DFQATT and CDR2 is SNEGSKA (reference sequence). This CDR3 has 15 amino acids. DNA for the CDR3: TGCAGTGCTACGCGCTTTAAGGGGGGGGGGTCACCCCTCCACTTT. Its protein product is CSATRFKGGGSPLHF.

This clonotype was seen at least ten times. This chain joins TRBV6-1 and TRBJ1-2; 8 bases are a match to TRBD1. Germline loops: CDR1 MNHNS, CDR2 SASEGT. The CDR3 has 15 residues. J was trimmed by 4 bases and V by 5 bases; bases with no gene match: 9. CDR3 loop: CASSTQGAATYGYTF. The CDR3 nucleotides are TGTGCCAGCAGTACCCAGGGGGCGGCTACCTATGGCTACACCTTC.

This clonotype was counted ten times or more. The chain joins TRBV5-1 to TRBJ2-1; TRBD2 matches 7 bases. The CDR3 has 15 amino acids. The germline gives CDR1 SGHRS, CDR2 YFSETQ. The V segment lost 0 bases and the J segment 8 bases; nucleotides outside the gene matches: 8. The CDR3 DNA sequence: TGCGCCAGCAGCTTGGACGGACTAGGCGTCGATGAGCAGTTCTTC. It yields the protein CASSLDGLGVDEQFF. Complete variable domain (other parts from reference TRBV5-1 and TRBJ2-1): KAGVTQTPRYLIKTRGQQVTLSCSPISGHRSVSWYQQTPGQGLQFLFEYFSETQRNKGNFPGRFSGRQFSNSRSEMNVSTLELGDSALYLCASSLDGLGVDEQFFGPGTRLTVL.

This clonotype has ten or more counts. The chain has TRBV28 and TRBJ1-6; D is ambiguous. V lost 6 bases to trimming and J lost 9 bases, with 15 bases between them. This CDR3 is 14 amino acids long. Germline CDR1 MDHEN, CDR2 SYDVKM. CDR3 sequence reads: CASRPDLRRSPLHF. CDR3 DNA sequence: TGTGCCAGCAGACCCGACCTCCGTCGTTCACCCCTCCACTTT.

The V and J genes are TRBV5-5 and TRBJ1-1, with a tentative D call TRBD1 (5 bases). The V end lost 0 bases, the J end lost 4 bases, and 13 bases lay between the germline ends. CDR1 is SGHKS, CDR2 YYEKEE, per germline (reference sequence). The CDR3 covers 15 residues. The DNA of the CDR3 is TGTGCCAGCAGCTTGGACCTCGGCAGGGTCACTGAAGCTTTCTTT. Its translation: CASSLDLGRVTEAFF.

This clonotype was seen more than once but under ten times. The rearrangement links TRBV12-3 or TRBV12-4 to TRBJ2-6; no clear D gene. The CDR3 spans 15 residues. Trimming removed 6 bases at V and 0 bases at J, with 9 bases between. CDR3 protein: CASRVGFSGANVLTF. CDR3 nucleotides: TGTGCCAGCAGGGTTGGGTTCTCTGGGGCCAACGTCCTGACTTTC.

This clonotype was counted ten times or more. The V call is TRBV20-1, the J call TRBJ2-5; D remains ambiguous. V shed 3 bases and J shed 2 bases, with 13 bases lying between them. Germline lookup yields CDR1 DFQATT and CDR2 SNEGSKA (reference sequence). This CDR3 is built from 14 residues. The CDR3 is CSASVGTSQETQYF. The DNA of the CDR3 is TGCAGTGCTAGTGTAGGAACGAGTCAAGAGACCCAGTACTTC.

In this sample, this clonotype turned up a few times. DNA for the CDR3: TGTGCCATCAGGTCATGGGAGGTGGAGACCCAGTACTTC. Its protein product is CAIRSWEVETQYF. The V and J genes are TRBV10-3 and TRBJ2-5, with D perhaps matching TRBD2 (6 bases). The V end lost 6 bases, the J end lost 5 bases, and 13 bases lay between the germline ends. This CDR3 region has 13 residues. CDR1 is ENHRY and CDR2 is SYGVKD in the germline V gene.

At least ten counts were recorded for this clonotype. This chain connects TRBV20-1 to TRBJ1-4; D is perhaps TRBD1 (5 bases). This CDR3 is built from 18 residues. CDR1 is DFQATT and CDR2 is SNEGSKA in the germline V gene (reference sequence). V gave up 6 bases and J gave up 0 bases, with 23 bases separating them. The DNA for the CDR3 is TGCAGTGCAAAGCTTCCCGGGAGGGGCCTGGCAACTAATGAAAAACTGTTTTTT. Translating gives CSAKLPGRGLATNEKLFF.